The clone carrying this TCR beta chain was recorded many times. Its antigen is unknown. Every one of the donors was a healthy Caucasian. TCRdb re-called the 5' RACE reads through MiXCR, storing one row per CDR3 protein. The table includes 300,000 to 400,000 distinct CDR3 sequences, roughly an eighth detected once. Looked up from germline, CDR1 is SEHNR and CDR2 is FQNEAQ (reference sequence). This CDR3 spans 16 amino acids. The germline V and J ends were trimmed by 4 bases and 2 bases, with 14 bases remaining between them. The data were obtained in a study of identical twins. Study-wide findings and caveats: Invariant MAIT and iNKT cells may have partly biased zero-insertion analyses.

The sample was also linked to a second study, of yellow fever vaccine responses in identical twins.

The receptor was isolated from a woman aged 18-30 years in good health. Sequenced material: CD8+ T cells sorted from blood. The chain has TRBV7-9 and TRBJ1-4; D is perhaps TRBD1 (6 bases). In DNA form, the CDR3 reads TGTGCCAGCAGCTCACCGGAGGGGGTCACTAATGAAAAACTGTTTTTT. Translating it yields CASSSPEGVTNEKLFF.